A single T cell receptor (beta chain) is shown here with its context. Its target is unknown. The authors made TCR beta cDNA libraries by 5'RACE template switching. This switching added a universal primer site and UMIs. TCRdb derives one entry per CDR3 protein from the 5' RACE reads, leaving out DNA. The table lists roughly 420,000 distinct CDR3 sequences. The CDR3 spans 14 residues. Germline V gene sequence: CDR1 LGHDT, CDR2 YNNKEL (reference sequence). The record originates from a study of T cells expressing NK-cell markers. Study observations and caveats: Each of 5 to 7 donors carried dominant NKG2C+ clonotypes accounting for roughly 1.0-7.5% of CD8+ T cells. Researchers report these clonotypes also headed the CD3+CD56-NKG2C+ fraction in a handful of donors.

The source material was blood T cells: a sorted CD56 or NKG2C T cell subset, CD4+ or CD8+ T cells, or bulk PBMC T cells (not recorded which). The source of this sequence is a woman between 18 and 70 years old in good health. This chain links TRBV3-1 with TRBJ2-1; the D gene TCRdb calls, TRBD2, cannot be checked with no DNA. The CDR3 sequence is CASSPLAGAEEQFF.